These 25 T cell receptor beta chains came from one sample sequenced in a study of cytomegalovirus exposure and HLA in healthy donors. The data were produced by immunoSEQ multiplex PCR, yet TCRdb's version contains in-frame clones alone and is incomplete. The profile shows some 250,000 clones, 90% of them singletons. The sequenced sample was PBMCs. The origin of the receptors is a young woman in good health and CMV-seronegative.

This clone has more than one count but fewer than ten. This sequence joins TRBV19 and TRBJ1-2, with D unclear. Germline V lookup: CDR1 LNHDA, CDR2 SQIVND (reference sequence). The length of the CDR3 is 11 residues. Trimming removed 4 bases from V and 5 bases from J, with 5 bases in between. The CDR3 DNA sequence: TGTGCCAGTAGTACTCTATATGGCTACACCTTC. Protein sequence: CASSTLYGYTF.

The chain uses TRBV4-3 and TRBJ2-1; 9 positions agree with TRBD1. Unmatched junction bases numbered 4, after V lost 1 base and J lost 15 bases. Per germline, CDR1 LGHNA and CDR2 YSLEER. The CDR3 is 12 amino acids. The chain's CDR3 is CASSQVGQGLFF. CDR3 bases: TGCGCCAGCAGCCAAGTGGGACAGGGCCTGTTCTTC.

The gene calls are TRBV27 and TRBJ1-1; the match to TRBD1 covers 8 bases. V trimming: 5 bases; J trimming: 4 bases; junction bases outside the gene matches: 12. Germline CDR1 and CDR2: MNHEY and SMNVEV (reference sequence). The CDR3 extends over 16 amino acids. The CDR3 nucleotides are TGTGCCAGCAGTCTGACAGGGGTATTAGGCGGCACTGAAGCTTTCTTT. Encoded protein: CASSLTGVLGGTEAFF.

This sequence joins TRBV6-5 and TRBJ2-1; 11 nucleotides agree with TRBD2. Germline V gives CDR1 MNHEY, CDR2 SVGAGI. This CDR3 spans 14 amino acids. V trimming: 6 bases; J trimming: 9 bases; junction bases outside the gene matches: 7. This chain's CDR3 is CASRLAGGPGEQFF. The DNA for the CDR3 is TGTGCCAGCAGGTTAGCGGGGGGGCCTGGTGAGCAGTTCTTC.

Points on this clone: This sample also contains other DNA sequences that code for the same CDR3. The chain links TRBV5-1 to TRBJ2-3; a possible D gene is TRBD1 (6 bases). Germline CDR1 reads SGHRS; CDR2 reads YFSETQ. CDR3 length: 15 amino acids. The V end was cut by 0 bases, the J end by 1 base, with 9 bases between. CDR3 region: CASSLGGQGTDTQYF. CDR3 coding DNA: TGCGCCAGCAGCTTGGGGGGACAAGGCACAGATACGCAGTATTTT.

This chain connects TRBV10-3 to TRBJ2-3; 8 bases map to TRBD2. This CDR3 has 15 amino acids. The germline V gene encodes CDR1 ENHRY and CDR2 SYGVKD. V lost 10 bases, J lost 1 base, and 10 bases stayed unmatched. CDR3 bases: TGTGCCAGCCGCTCCGGACTAGCCGGCACAGATACGCAGTATTTT. Translating it yields CASRSGLAGTDTQYF.

This sequence joins TRBV5-6 and TRBJ2-4, with 10 bases identical to TRBD1. Germline V lookup: CDR1 SGHDT, CDR2 YYEEEE. With 4 bases clipped from V and 8 bases from J, the junction kept 3 bases outside the gene matches. The CDR3 length is 13 residues. The CDR3 nucleotides read TGTGCCAGCAGCCAGGGACAGGGGTACATTCAGTACTTC. Encoded protein: CASSQGQGYIQYF.

CDR3 sequence: CASSSLSTQYF. CDR3 coding DNA: TGTGCCAGCAGCTCATTAAGCACGCAGTATTTT. The chain carries TRBV6-1 and TRBJ2-3; D call uncertain. The CDR3 spans 11 residues. Trimming removed 6 bases from V and 9 bases from J, with 10 bases in between. The germline V gene has CDR1 MNHNS and CDR2 SASEGT.

V is TRBV28 and J is TRBJ2-7, with D maybe TRBD1 (6 bases). The V gene lost 5 bases and the J gene lost 3 bases, with 14 bases spanning the gap. Germline CDR1 MDHEN, CDR2 SYDVKM. This CDR3 is built from 14 residues. CDR3 sequence (DNA): TGTGCCAGCAGTCTCGGTGACAGGTTCTACGAGCAGTACGTC. Amino acids: CASSLGDRFYEQYV.

The chain links TRBV29-1 to TRBJ1-1, with D possibly matching TRBD1 (5 bases). V was shortened by 3 bases and J by 0 bases, with 14 bases between the two germline ends. Looked up from germline, CDR1 is SQVTM and CDR2 is ANQGSEA. The CDR3 length is 15 residues. Here the CDR3 reads CSVDAGDGVNTEAFF. The CDR3 coding sequence is TGCAGCGTTGATGCGGGGGACGGTGTGAACACTGAAGCTTTCTTT.

This clone has only a few counts. The chain combines TRBV28 with TRBJ2-7, with D maybe TRBD1 (6 bases). The CDR3 spans 11 residues. V was pared by 6 bases and J by 13 bases, with 16 bases between. CDR1 is MDHEN and CDR2 is SYDVKM in the germline V gene. CDR3 in DNA: TGTGCCAGCAGCACTACGACAGGTGCTTACGTC. This encodes CASSTTTGAYV.

This clone was recorded a few times. The chain links TRBV5-1 to TRBJ2-3; 10 bases match TRBD2. Germline V gene sequence: CDR1 SGHRS, CDR2 YFSETQ. J gave up 3 bases and V 3 bases, and 16 bases lay outside the gene matches. The length of the CDR3 is 19 residues. CDR3 region: CASSSVPLAGVDVTDTQYF. The CDR3 DNA sequence: TGCGCCAGCAGCTCAGTCCCGCTAGCGGGGGTCGATGTAACAGATACGCAGTATTTT.

This clone has just one count. The rearrangement joins TRBV5-6 to TRBJ2-4, with D possibly TRBD2 on 6 matching bases. Germline loops: CDR1 SGHDT, CDR2 YYEEEE. The CDR3 extends over 14 amino acids. Trimming removed 3 bases at V and 4 bases at J, with 11 bases between. The CDR3 nucleotides are TGTGCCAGCAGCTCTCCGGGAGCGAAAAACATTCAGTACTTC. It is translated as CASSSPGAKNIQYF.

This chain links TRBV4-3 with TRBJ1-1, with D possibly being TRBD1 (5 bases). V lost 0 bases and J 8 bases, leaving 13 bases between the germline ends. The CDR3 consists of 14 residues. CDR1 and CDR2 from the germline V gene are LGHNA and YSLEER. The CDR3 nucleotides are TGCGCCAGCAGCCAAGATCTCTGGGGGGTCGAAGCTTTCTTT. Amino acid sequence: CASSQDLWGVEAFF.

This clone was found once. This chain joins TRBV5-1 and TRBJ2-1; 9 bases are a match to TRBD2. CDR3 length: 16 residues. J lost 4 bases, V lost 0 bases, and 5 bases had no gene match. Germline V lookup: CDR1 SGHRS, CDR2 YFSETQ. For the CDR3, the DNA is TGCGCCAGCAGCTTGGCAGCGGGGGGACAATACAATGAGCAGTTCTTC. It is translated as CASSLAAGGQYNEQFF.

This chain connects TRBV2 to TRBJ2-1; TRBD1 matches 12 bases. Per germline, CDR1 SNHLY and CDR2 FYNNEI. The CDR3 loop spans 15 amino acids. V lost 7 bases to trimming and J lost 5 bases; unmatched junction nucleotides: 6. CDR3 in DNA: TGTGCCAGCACTATGGGACAGGGGGCTCACAATGAGCAGTTCTTC. Translating it yields CASTMGQGAHNEQFF. Full variable domain (rest looked up from reference TRBV2 and TRBJ2-1): EPEVTQTPSHQVTQMGQEVILRCVPISNHLYFYWYRQILGQKVEFLVSFYNNEISEKSEIFDDQFSVERPDGSNFTLKIRSTKLEDSAMYFCASTMGQGAHNEQFFGPGTRLTVL.

This chain connects TRBV5-1 to TRBJ2-7, with 12 nucleotides matching TRBD1. V was clipped by 3 bases and J by 9 bases; unmatched bases: 7. The CDR3 sequence is 14 residues long. Germline loops: CDR1 SGHRS, CDR2 YFSETQ. As DNA, the CDR3 is TGCGCCAGCAGCTCCGGGACAGGGGGCTCTGGGCAGTACTTC. This sequence encodes CASSSGTGGSGQYF.

The table lists this clone with a count of one. The chain uses TRBV5-1 and TRBJ2-7; possible D gene TRBD2, 6 bases. V lost 4 bases and J 1 base, leaving 12 bases between the germline ends. The germline V gene encodes CDR1 SGHRS and CDR2 YFSETQ. The CDR3 runs 14 residues. Here the CDR3 DNA reads TGCGCCAGCAGCCCAACGGCGGGGTCCTACGAGCAGTACGTC. Its translation is CASSPTAGSYEQYV.

The genes are TRBV7-2 and TRBJ1-2, with D hard to call. The CDR3 totals 13 residues. Germline CDR1 SGHTA, CDR2 FQGNSA. The V end lost 8 bases, the J end lost 0 bases, and 10 bases lay between the germline ends. The CDR3 DNA reads TGTGCCAGCGAGACATACGCTAACTATGGCTACACCTTC. This sequence encodes CASETYANYGYTF.

This clone turned up a few times. The rearrangement joins TRBV5-6 to TRBJ1-2; TRBD1 might be the D (6 bases). Germline V lookup: CDR1 SGHDT, CDR2 YYEEEE. The CDR3 consists of 16 residues. V gave up 4 bases and J gave up 4 bases, with 20 bases separating them. The CDR3 DNA follows: TGTGCCAGCAGCCGTCCCTTGGGGGCGTCCCTCTATGGCTACACCTTC. Encoded protein: CASSRPLGASLYGYTF.

The J gene is TRBJ1-3, the V gene TRBV5-4; D is ambiguous. CDR1 is SGHNT and CDR2 is YYREEE in the germline V gene (reference sequence). V was pared by 0 bases and J by 1 base, with 5 bases between. This CDR3 spans 14 amino acids. In DNA, the CDR3 is TGTGCCAGCAGCTTGGGAACATCTGGAAACACCATATATTTT. Protein: CASSLGTSGNTIYF.

The V gene is TRBV30, the J gene TRBJ2-1, with 9 bases that match TRBD2. V lost 8 bases and J lost 3; bases outside the gene matches: 11. This CDR3 is 15 amino acids long. The germline CDR1 and CDR2 sequences are GTSNPN and SVGIG (reference sequence). The CDR3, as DNA: TGTGCCGCCACAACCGGGACTAGCATCTACAATGAGCAGTTCTTC. Its translation is CAATTGTSIYNEQFF. The full variable domain, in which reference TRBV30 and TRBJ2-1 provide the parts outside the CDR3, is SQTIHQWPATLVQPVGSPLSLECTVEGTSNPNLYWYRQAAGRGLQLLFYSVGIGQISSEVPQNLSASRPQDRQFILSSKKLLLSDSGFYLCAATTGTSIYNEQFFGPGTRLTVL.

The rearrangement links TRBV6-6 to TRBJ2-7, with 9 nucleotides matching TRBD2. The CDR3 is 15 amino acids. The V gene's germline CDR1 is MNHNY and CDR2 SVGAGI (reference sequence). With V trimmed by 6 bases and J by 5 bases, 11 bases remained unmatched. CDR3: CASRITGTSPDEQYF. The CDR3 DNA sequence: TGTGCCAGCAGGATAACCGGGACTAGCCCCGACGAGCAGTACTTC.

On this clone itself: One end of the junction varies from germline; a read error may be responsible. The rearrangement uses TRBV6-4 and TRBJ2-1, with D possibly matching TRBD2 (5 bases). CDR1 MRHNA and CDR2 SNTAGT come from the germline V gene. The CDR3 spans 15 residues. The CDR3 bases are TGTACCAGCAGTGAAGAAAGCGGCTCCTACAATGAGCAGTTCTTC. Protein: CTSSEESGSYNEQFF.

Remarks on this clone: Distinct nucleotide sequences in the sample also encode this CDR3. This chain joins TRBV27 and TRBJ1-2, with TRBD1 identical over 7 bases. Germline trimming cut 2 bases from V and 8 bases from J; bases unmatched to any gene: 5. CDR3 length: 13 residues. Germline V lookup: CDR1 MNHEY, CDR2 SMNVEV (reference sequence). CDR3 residues: CASSLGTGDGYTF. CDR3 DNA: TGTGCCAGCAGTTTAGGTACAGGGGACGGCTACACCTTC.